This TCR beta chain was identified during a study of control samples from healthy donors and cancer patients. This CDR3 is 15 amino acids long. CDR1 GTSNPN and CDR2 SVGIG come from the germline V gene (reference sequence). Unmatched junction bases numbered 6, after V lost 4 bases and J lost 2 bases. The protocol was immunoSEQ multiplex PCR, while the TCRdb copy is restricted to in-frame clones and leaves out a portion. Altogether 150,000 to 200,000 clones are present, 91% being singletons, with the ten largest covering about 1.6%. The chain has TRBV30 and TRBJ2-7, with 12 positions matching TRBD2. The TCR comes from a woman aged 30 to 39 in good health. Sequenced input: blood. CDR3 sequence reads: CAWIPPSGRAYEQYF. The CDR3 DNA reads TGTGCCTGGATCCCCCCTAGCGGGAGGGCCTACGAGCAGTACTTC.